This T cell receptor (beta chain) emerged from a study of OX40 agonist ivuxolimab in advanced cancers. Study background: The study reported partial responses in three patients: one hepatocellular carcinoma, two cutaneous melanoma. General study findings and limits: Clonal expansion was seen in CD4+ and CD8+ blood T cells by week 6 at 0.1 to 3.0 mg/kg. Among expanded peripheral T cells, antigen specificity went undetermined. Among the nonresponders, some also had low normalized T-cell clonal expansion.

As to this clone: Its antigen is unknown.

Germline trimming cut 3 bases from V and 5 bases from J; bases unmatched to any gene: 11. The CDR3 has 17 amino acids. Germline V lookup: CDR1 LNHDA, CDR2 SQIVND (reference sequence). Method: immunoSEQ multiplex PCR; TCRdb's copy keeps in-frame clones and lacks some. This sample has roughly 49,000 clones, with about three quarters found just once. The chain recombines TRBV19 with TRBJ1-5; 9 bases line up with TRBD1. The TCR originated in an adult with an advanced solid tumor such as melanoma, head and neck, liver or kidney cancer. Here the sequenced sample was CD4+ or CD8+ T cells sorted from blood, taken in a trial of the OX40 agonist ivuxolimab. CDR3 amino acids: CASSMTRQGVNDQPQHF. CDR3 DNA sequence: TGTGCCAGTAGTATGACAAGACAGGGGGTAAATGATCAGCCCCAGCATTTT.